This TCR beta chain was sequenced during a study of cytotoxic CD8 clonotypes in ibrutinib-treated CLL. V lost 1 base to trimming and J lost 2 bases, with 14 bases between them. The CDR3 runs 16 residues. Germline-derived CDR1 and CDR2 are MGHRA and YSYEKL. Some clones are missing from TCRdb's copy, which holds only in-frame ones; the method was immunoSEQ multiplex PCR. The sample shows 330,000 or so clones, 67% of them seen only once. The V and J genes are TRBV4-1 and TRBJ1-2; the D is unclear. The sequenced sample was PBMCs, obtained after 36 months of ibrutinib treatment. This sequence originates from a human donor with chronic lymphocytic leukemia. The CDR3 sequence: CASSQVHATRNYGYTF. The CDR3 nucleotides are TGCGCCAGCAGCCAAGTTCATGCAACTAGGAACTATGGCTACACCTTC.